Listed below are T cell receptor beta chains from one sample, sequenced in a study of blood T cell repertoires in COVID-19. TCRdb keeps only in-frame clones here, not all; method: immunoSEQ multiplex PCR. This sample has about 250,000 clones, with around 84% found just once. The sequencing input was PBMCs or T cells enriched from blood (not recorded which). The receptors shown here come from a man between 18 and 35 years old who had recovered from COVID-19. CDR3s include the opening cysteine and the closing phenylalanine or tryptophan. The D gene is left open where the match is weak. Rows give clone size only sometimes, using once, few, many, or a class for an expanded clone.

>NA|TRBD2|TRBV7-8|TRBJ2-1
CASSLAVAGYNEQFF
TGTGCCAGCAGCTTAGCCGTAGCGGGGTACAATGAGCAGTTCTTC
>NA|TRBD1|TRBV5-6|TRBJ1-4
CASSHGQGAEKLFF
TGTGCCAGCAGCCACGGACAGGGGGCGGAAAAACTGTTTTTT
>NA|NA|TRBV11-3|TRBJ2-2
CASSPWASNTGELFF
TGTGCCAGCAGCCCTTGGGCTTCGAACACCGGGGAGCTGTTTTTT
>NA|NA|TRBV19|TRBJ2-5
CASSANPGVPETQYF
TGTGCCAGTAGTGCTAATCCAGGGGTTCCAGAGACCCAGTACTTC
>NA|NA|TRBV30|TRBJ1-5
CAWAGFGGSQPQHF
TGTGCCTGGGCCGGGTTTGGGGGGAGTCAGCCCCAGCATTTT
>once|TRBD2|TRBV10-3|TRBJ2-1
CAISESKGSGSLDEQFF
TGTGCCATCAGTGAGTCGAAGGGTAGCGGGAGCTTAGATGAGCAGTTCTTC
>once|NA|TRBV18|TRBJ2-5
CASSPSSETQYF
TGTGCCAGCTCACCGTCGTCGGAGACCCAGTACTTC
>NA|NA|TRBV19|TRBJ1-4
CASSKVREKLFF
TGTGCCAGTAGTAAGGTGCGGGAAAAACTGTTTTTT
>NA|NA|TRBV3-1/TRBV3-2|TRBJ1-6
CASSQVGGASPLHF
TGTGCCAGCAGCCAAGTGGGGGGTGCTTCACCCCTCCACTTT
>NA|TRBD2|TRBV2|TRBJ2-3
CASKFPSGSVDTQYF
TGTGCCAGCAAGTTCCCTAGCGGGAGTGTAGATACGCAGTATTTT
>NA|NA|TRBV7-3|TRBJ1-3
CASSRSRRGGGNTIYF
TGTGCCAGCAGCCGCAGTCGCAGGGGTGGCGGAAACACCATATATTTT
>NA|NA|TRBV11-2|TRBJ2-2
CASSMGRANTGELFF
TGTGCCAGCAGCATGGGCAGGGCGAACACCGGGGAGCTGTTTTTT
>NA|TRBD1|TRBV5-1|TRBJ2-2
CASSPLTGGNTGELFF
TGCGCCAGCAGCCCCTTGACAGGGGGGAACACCGGGGAGCTGTTTTTT
>NA|NA|TRBV10-3|TRBJ2-5
CAISDSRNQETQYF
TGTGCCATCAGTGATTCGAGGAACCAAGAGACCCAGTACTTC
>NA|TRBD2|TRBV10-3|TRBJ2-5
CAISAVAGGTQETQYF
TGTGCCATCAGTGCTGTAGCGGGAGGCACCCAAGAGACCCAGTACTTC
>once|TRBD2|TRBV28|TRBJ2-5
CASSHGAGGRETQYF
TGTGCCAGCAGCCATGGGGCGGGAGGCCGGGAGACCCAGTACTTC
>NA|TRBD1|TRBV11-2|TRBJ1-2
CASSPATGQVGYGYTF
TGTGCCAGCAGCCCAGCAACCGGACAGGTAGGATATGGCTACACCTTC
>NA|NA|TRBV27|TRBJ1-5
CASSLWGGGWDQPQHF
TGTGCCAGCAGTTTATGGGGGGGCGGATGGGATCAGCCCCAGCATTTT
>NA|NA|TRBV7-6|TRBJ2-3
CASSKGGADTQYF
TGTGCCAGCAGCAAGGGTGGGGCGGATACGCAGTATTTT
>NA|TRBD1|TRBV7-9|TRBJ2-7
CASSLGQPGQGTYEQYF
TGTGCCAGCAGCTTAGGACAACCGGGACAGGGGACCTACGAGCAGTACTTC
>NA|NA|TRBV19|TRBJ2-1
CASSLVSEQFF
TGTGCCAGTAGCCTTGTTAGTGAGCAGTTCTTC
>NA|NA|TRBV4-1|TRBJ2-2
CASSQELRTNTGELFF
TGCGCCAGCAGCCAAGAGTTGCGAACGAACACCGGGGAGCTGTTTTTT
>NA|NA|TRBV7-8|TRBJ2-7
CASSLGPNLGGEEAYEQYF
TGTGCCAGCAGCTTAGGCCCCAATTTAGGGGGGGAGGAAGCCTACGAGCAGTACTTC
>NA|NA|TRBV4-2|TRBJ2-7
CASSHRLDGYEQYF
TGTGCCAGCAGCCACAGACTCGACGGCTACGAGCAGTACTTC
>NA|NA|TRBV19|TRBJ2-5
CASSTGHRLGETQYF
TGTGCCAGTAGTACCGGACACCGCTTGGGAGAGACCCAGTACTTC
>NA|TRBD2|TRBV9|TRBJ2-3
CASSVLAGGTDTQYF
TGTGCCAGCAGCGTACTAGCGGGAGGCACAGATACGCAGTATTTT
>NA|TRBD2|TRBV28|TRBJ2-7
CASSPVGTSGIGEQYF
TGTGCCAGCAGCCCGGTGGGGACTAGCGGGATAGGCGAGCAGTACTTC
>NA|TRBD1|TRBV19|TRBJ1-1
CASSGMDRERMNTEAFF
TGTGCCAGTAGCGGAATGGACAGGGAACGTATGAACACTGAAGCTTTCTTT
>once|TRBD2|TRBV30|TRBJ2-3
CAWSEGAGGPDTQYF
TGTGCCTGGAGCGAGGGAGCGGGGGGGCCAGATACGCAGTATTTT
>NA|TRBD2|TRBV6-1|TRBJ2-2
CASSEEREDTGELFF
TGTGCCAGCAGTGAAGAGCGGGAGGACACCGGGGAGCTGTTTTTT
>NA|TRBD1|TRBV5-4|TRBJ1-6
CASSPPPGQGGDNSPLHF
TGTGCCAGCAGCCCCCCCCCGGGACAGGGAGGCGATAATTCACCCCTCCACTTT
>NA|TRBD2|TRBV7-8|TRBJ2-7
CASSLPRERERYEQYF
TGTGCCAGCAGCTTGCCGAGGGAGCGGGAGCGGTACGAGCAGTACTTC
>NA|NA|TRBV6-5|TRBJ1-3
CASHAGAGNTIYF
TGTGCCAGCCACGCAGGGGCTGGAAACACCATATATTTT
>once|NA|TRBV28|TRBJ2-5
CASSTGSNQETQYF
TGTGCCAGCAGCACAGGATCCAACCAAGAGACCCAGTACTTC
>NA|NA|TRBV7-8|TRBJ2-2
CASSKRTNSNTGELFF
TGTGCCAGCAGCAAAAGGACTAACTCGAACACCGGGGAGCTGTTTTTT
>NA|NA|TRBV21-1|TRBJ1-2
CASNLQGCYTF
TGTGCCAGCAACCTACAGGGGTGCTACACCTTC
>once|NA|TRBV10-3|TRBJ2-1
CAISVASLGDNEQFF
TGTGCCATCAGTGTAGCCAGCCTGGGAGACAATGAGCAGTTCTTC
>NA|NA|TRBV24-1|TRBJ1-2
CATSDGRVGYGYTF
TGTGCCACCAGTGACGGCAGGGTAGGATATGGCTACACCTTC
>NA|NA|TRBV2|TRBJ2-3
CASSPSHSESTDTQYF
TGTGCCAGCAGTCCTAGTCATAGCGAGAGCACAGATACGCAGTATTTT
>many|TRBD1|TRBV10-1|TRBJ1-1
CASSESQGVNTEAFF
TGCGCCAGCAGTGAGAGCCAGGGGGTGAACACTGAAGCTTTCTTT
>NA|NA|TRBV5-1|TRBJ2-3
CASRRRTSTDTQYF
TGCGCCAGCCGAAGGAGAACTAGCACAGATACGCAGTATTTT
>NA|TRBD2|TRBV12-5|TRBJ2-1
CASGLVLEREIRNEQFF
TGTGCTAGTGGTTTGGTACTCGAGCGGGAAATACGCAATGAGCAGTTCTTC
>NA|NA|TRBV28|TRBJ1-1
CASSNAPWSTEAFF
TGTGCCAGCAGCAACGCGCCATGGAGCACTGAAGCTTTCTTT
>NA|TRBD1|TRBV5-5|TRBJ2-3
CASSRDRLRTDTQYF
TGTGCCAGCAGCAGGGACAGATTGAGGACAGATACGCAGTATTTT
>NA|TRBD1|TRBV5-1|TRBJ2-7
CASSLVGTEYEQYF
TGCGCCAGCAGCTTGGTTGGGACAGAGTACGAGCAGTACTTC
>few|NA|TRBV19|TRBJ2-5
CASTLGETQYF
TGTGCCAGTACCCTAGGAGAGACCCAGTACTTC